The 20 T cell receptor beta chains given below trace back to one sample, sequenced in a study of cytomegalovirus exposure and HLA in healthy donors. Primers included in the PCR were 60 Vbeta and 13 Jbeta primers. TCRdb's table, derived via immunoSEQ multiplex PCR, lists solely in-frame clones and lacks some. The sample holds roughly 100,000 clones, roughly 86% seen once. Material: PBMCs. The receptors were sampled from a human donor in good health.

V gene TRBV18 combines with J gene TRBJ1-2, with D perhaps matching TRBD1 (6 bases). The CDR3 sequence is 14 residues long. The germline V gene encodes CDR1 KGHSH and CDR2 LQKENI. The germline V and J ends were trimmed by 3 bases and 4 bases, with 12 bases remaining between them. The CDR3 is CASSPDRGVYGYTF. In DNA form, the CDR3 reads TGTGCCAGCTCACCGGACAGAGGGGTCTATGGCTACACCTTC.

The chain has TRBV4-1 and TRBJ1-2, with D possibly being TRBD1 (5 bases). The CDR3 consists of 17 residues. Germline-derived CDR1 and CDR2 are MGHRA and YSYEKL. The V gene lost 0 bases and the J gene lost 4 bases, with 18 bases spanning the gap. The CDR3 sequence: CASSQEGSGRSPYGYTF. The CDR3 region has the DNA TGCGCCAGCAGCCAAGAAGGGTCAGGGAGGTCCCCCTATGGCTACACCTTC.

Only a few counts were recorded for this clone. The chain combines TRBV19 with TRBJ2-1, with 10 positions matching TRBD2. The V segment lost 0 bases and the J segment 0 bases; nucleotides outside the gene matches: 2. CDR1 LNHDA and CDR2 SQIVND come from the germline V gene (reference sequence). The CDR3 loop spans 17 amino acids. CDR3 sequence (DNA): TGTGCCAGTAGTATAGAACTAGCGGGATACTCCTACAATGAGCAGTTCTTC. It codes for CASSIELAGYSYNEQFF.

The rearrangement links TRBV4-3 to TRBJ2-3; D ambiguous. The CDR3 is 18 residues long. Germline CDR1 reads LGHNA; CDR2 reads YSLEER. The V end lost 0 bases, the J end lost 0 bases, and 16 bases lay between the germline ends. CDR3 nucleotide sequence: TGCGCCAGCAGCCAAGATAGTATAACGACACTTAGCACAGATACGCAGTATTTT. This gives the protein CASSQDSITTLSTDTQYF.

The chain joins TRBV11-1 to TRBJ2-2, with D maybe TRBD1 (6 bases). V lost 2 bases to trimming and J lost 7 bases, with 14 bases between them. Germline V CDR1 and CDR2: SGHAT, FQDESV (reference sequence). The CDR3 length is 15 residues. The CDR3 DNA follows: TGTGCCAGCAGCTTACAGCTACAGGGAGACGGGGAGCTGTTTTTT. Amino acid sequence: CASSLQLQGDGELFF. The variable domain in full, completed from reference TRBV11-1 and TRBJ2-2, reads EAEVAQSPRYKITEKSQAVAFWCDPISGHATLYWYRQILGQGPELLVQFQDESVVDDSQLPKDRFSAERLKGVDSTLKIQPAELGDSAMYLCASSLQLQGDGELFFGEGSRLTVL.

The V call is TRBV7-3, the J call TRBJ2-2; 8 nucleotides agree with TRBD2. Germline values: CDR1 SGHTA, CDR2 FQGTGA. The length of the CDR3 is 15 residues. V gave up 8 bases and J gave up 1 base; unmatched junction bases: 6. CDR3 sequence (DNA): TGTGCCAGCGGGACCCTAGCGGGGAACACCGGGGAGCTGTTTTTT. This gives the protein CASGTLAGNTGELFF.

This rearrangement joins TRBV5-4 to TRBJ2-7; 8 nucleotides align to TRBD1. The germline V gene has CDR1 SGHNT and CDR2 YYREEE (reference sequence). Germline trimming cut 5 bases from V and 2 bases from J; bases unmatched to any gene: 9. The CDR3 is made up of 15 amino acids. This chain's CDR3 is CASSPDRGRAYEQYF. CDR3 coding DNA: TGTGCCAGCAGTCCCGACAGGGGTAGAGCCTACGAGCAGTACTTC.

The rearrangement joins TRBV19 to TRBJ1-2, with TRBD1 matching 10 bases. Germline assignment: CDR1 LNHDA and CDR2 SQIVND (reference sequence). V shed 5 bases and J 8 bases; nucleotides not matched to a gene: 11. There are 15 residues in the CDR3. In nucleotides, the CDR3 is TGTGCCAGTAGTCCCTACCCGGACAGGGGGAGAGGCTACACCTTC. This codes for CASSPYPDRGRGYTF.

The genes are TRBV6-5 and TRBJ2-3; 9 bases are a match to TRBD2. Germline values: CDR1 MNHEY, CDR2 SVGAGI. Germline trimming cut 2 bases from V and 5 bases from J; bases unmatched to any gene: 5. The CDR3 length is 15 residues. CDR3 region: CASSYVAGEVDTQYF. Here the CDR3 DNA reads TGTGCCAGCAGTTACGTAGCGGGAGAGGTAGATACGCAGTATTTT.

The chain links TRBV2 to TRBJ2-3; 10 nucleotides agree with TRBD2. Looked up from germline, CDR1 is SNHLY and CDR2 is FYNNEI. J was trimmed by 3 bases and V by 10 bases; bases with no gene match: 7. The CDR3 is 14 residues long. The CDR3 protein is CATLAGGMTDTQYF. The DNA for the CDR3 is TGTGCCACATTAGCGGGAGGTATGACAGATACGCAGTATTTT.

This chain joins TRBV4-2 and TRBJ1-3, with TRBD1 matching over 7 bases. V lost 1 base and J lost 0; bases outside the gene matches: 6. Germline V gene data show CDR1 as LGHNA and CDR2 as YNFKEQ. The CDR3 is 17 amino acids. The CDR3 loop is CASSQVPGGHSGNTIYF. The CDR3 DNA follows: TGTGCCAGCAGCCAAGTCCCAGGGGGGCACTCTGGAAACACCATATATTTT.

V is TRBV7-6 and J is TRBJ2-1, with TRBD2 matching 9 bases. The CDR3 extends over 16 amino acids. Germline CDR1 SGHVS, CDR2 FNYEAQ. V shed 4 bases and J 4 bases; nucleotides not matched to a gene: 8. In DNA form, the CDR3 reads TGTGCCAGCAGCTCCCCCGCGGGGGGGCTTTACAATGAGCAGTTCTTC. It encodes CASSSPAGGLYNEQFF.

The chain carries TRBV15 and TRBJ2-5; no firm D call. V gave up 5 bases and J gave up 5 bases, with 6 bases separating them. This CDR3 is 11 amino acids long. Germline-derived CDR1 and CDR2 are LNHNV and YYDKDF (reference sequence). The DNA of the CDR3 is TGTGCCACCAGCTACACGGAGACCCAGTACTTC. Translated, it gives CATSYTETQYF. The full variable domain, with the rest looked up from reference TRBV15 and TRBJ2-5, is DAMVIQNPRYQVTQFGKPVTLSCSQTLNHNVMYWYQQKSSQAPKLLFHYYDKDFNNEADTPDNFQSRRPNTSFCFLDIRSPGLGDTAMYLCATSYTETQYFGPGTRLLVL.

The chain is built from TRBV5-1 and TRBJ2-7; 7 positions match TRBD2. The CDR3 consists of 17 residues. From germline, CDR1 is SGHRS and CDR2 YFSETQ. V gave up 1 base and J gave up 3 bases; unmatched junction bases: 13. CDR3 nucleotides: TGCGCCAGCAGCTTGAGAGGAAGGGCGCGGGGGTACTACGAGCAGTACTTC. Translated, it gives CASSLRGRARGYYEQYF.

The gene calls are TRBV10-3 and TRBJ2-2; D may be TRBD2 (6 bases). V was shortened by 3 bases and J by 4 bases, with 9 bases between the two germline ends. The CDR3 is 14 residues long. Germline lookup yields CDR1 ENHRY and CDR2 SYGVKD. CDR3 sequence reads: CAISEGAGTGELFF. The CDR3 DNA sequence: TGTGCCATCAGTGAAGGAGCGGGCACCGGGGAGCTGTTTTTT.

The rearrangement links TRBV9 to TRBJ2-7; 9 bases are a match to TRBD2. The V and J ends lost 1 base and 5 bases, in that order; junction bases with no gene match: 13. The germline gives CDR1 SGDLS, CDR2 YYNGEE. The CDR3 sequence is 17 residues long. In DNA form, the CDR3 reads TGTGCCAGCAGCGTAACGACGGGGGTAGCGGGAGAAAACGAGCAGTACTTC. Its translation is CASSVTTGVAGENEQYF. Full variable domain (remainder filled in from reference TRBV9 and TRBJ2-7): DSGVTQTPKHLITATGQRVTLRCSPRSGDLSVYWYQQSLDQGLQFLIQYYNGEERAKGNILERFSAQQFPDLHSELNLSSLELGDSALYFCASSVTTGVAGENEQYFGPGTRLTVT.

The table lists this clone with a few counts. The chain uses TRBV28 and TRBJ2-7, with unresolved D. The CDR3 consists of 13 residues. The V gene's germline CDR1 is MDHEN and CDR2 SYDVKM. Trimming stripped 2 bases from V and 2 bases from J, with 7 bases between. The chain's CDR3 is CASSLDIPYEQYF. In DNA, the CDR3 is TGTGCCAGCAGTTTAGACATTCCCTACGAGCAGTACTTC.

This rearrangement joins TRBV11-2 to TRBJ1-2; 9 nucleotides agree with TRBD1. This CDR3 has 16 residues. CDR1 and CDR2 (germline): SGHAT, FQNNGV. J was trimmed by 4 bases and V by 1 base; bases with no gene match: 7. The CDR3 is CASSLGGQGSFYGYTF. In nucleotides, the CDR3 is TGTGCCAGCAGCTTAGGGGGACAGGGATCTTTCTATGGCTACACCTTC.

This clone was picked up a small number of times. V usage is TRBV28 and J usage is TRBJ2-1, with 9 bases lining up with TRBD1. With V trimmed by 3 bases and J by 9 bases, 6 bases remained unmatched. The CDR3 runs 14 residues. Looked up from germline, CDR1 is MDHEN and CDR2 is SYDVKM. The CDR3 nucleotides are TGTGCCAGCAGTTTTCCTACAGGGGGCAGTGAGCAGTTCTTC. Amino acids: CASSFPTGGSEQFF.

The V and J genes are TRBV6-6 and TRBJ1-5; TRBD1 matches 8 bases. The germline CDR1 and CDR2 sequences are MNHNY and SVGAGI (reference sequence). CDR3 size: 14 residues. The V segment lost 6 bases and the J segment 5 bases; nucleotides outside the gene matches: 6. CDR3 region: CASRPDREDQPQHF. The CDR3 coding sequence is TGTGCCAGCAGACCGGACAGGGAGGATCAGCCCCAGCATTTT.